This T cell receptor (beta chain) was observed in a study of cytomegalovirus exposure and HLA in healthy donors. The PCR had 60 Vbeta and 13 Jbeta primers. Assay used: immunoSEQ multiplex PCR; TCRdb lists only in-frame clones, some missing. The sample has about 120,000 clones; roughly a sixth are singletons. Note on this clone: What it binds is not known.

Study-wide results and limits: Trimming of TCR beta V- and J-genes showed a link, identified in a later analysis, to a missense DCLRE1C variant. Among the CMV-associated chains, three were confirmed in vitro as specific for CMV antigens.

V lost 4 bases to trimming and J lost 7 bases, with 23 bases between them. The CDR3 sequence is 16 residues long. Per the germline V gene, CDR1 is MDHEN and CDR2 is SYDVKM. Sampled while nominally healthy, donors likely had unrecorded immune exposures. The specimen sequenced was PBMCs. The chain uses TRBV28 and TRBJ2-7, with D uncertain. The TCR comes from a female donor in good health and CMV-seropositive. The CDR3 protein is CASSSHPTGWVREQYF. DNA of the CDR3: TGTGCCAGCAGTTCACACCCTACGGGTTGGGTGAGGGAGCAGTACTTC.